Below, 30 T cell receptor beta chains from the same sample are listed, as sequenced in a study of blood T cell repertoires in COVID-19. Sequencing used immunoSEQ multiplex PCR; TCRdb keeps in-frame clones, though not all of them. The table has some 170,000 clones, over 80% seen once; the top ten hold 1.6%. Sequenced material: peripheral blood. The receptors originated from a woman in her 50s with acute or convalescent COVID-19.

The J gene is TRBJ2-4, the V gene TRBV7-2; D not resolved. Deletions cut 3 bases from V and 8 bases from J, with 11 bases between. The CDR3 runs 13 residues. Germline V gives CDR1 SGHTA, CDR2 FQGNSA. In nucleotides, the CDR3 is TGTGCCAGCAGCTTGAGTGTCTTAGACATTCAGTACTTC. Its protein is CASSLSVLDIQYF.

This sequence joins TRBV7-9 and TRBJ2-3, with D unclear. This CDR3 is 15 amino acids long. Trimming shortened V by 2 bases and J by 6 bases, and 15 bases separated the two germline ends. CDR1 and CDR2 from the germline V gene are SEHNR and FQNEAQ (reference sequence). This chain's CDR3 is CASSLIGDSSDTQYF. DNA of the CDR3: TGTGCCAGCAGCTTAATCGGAGATAGTAGTGATACGCAGTATTTT.

This clone is a singleton in its sample. The V call is TRBV25-1, the J call TRBJ1-1; weak D call: TRBD1 (6 bases). CDR1 and CDR2 from the germline V gene are MGHDK and SYGVNS. The V end lost 10 bases, the J end lost 3 bases, and 12 bases lay between the germline ends. The CDR3 runs 12 residues. CDR3 amino acids: CATGTRYTEAFF. CDR3 in DNA: TGTGCCACCGGGACAAGGTACACTGAAGCTTTCTTT.

The gene calls are TRBV5-4 and TRBJ2-1, with D unclear. This CDR3 region has 11 residues. V was shortened by 1 base and J by 10 bases, with 6 bases between the two germline ends. Germline CDR1 reads SGHNT; CDR2 reads YYREEE (reference sequence). DNA for the CDR3: TGTGCCAGCAGCTTGCGGTCGGAGCAGTTCTTC. It codes for CASSLRSEQFF.

This sequence joins TRBV7-6 and TRBJ1-1, with 10 bases lining up with TRBD1. The CDR3 has 15 amino acids. CDR1 and CDR2 from the germline V gene are SGHVS and FNYEAQ. The V segment lost 4 bases and the J segment 4 bases; nucleotides outside the gene matches: 6. This CDR3 reads CASSWPGQGPTEAFF. The CDR3 DNA is TGTGCCAGCAGCTGGCCGGGACAGGGGCCCACTGAAGCTTTCTTT.

The sample holds one count of this clone. The chain couples TRBV10-2 to TRBJ1-2, with D possibly being TRBD1 (5 bases). The V and J ends lost 5 bases and 2 bases respectively, with 6 bases between them. This CDR3 has 12 amino acids. CDR1 is WSHSY, CDR2 SAAADI, per germline. In DNA form, the CDR3 reads TGCGCCAGCAGTCCAGGGAACTATGGCTACACCTTC. Protein product: CASSPGNYGYTF.

The chain couples TRBV7-2 to TRBJ2-7; 9 bases fit TRBD1. With 1 base clipped from V and 3 bases from J, the junction kept 4 bases outside the gene matches. There are 15 residues in the CDR3. From germline, CDR1 is SGHTA and CDR2 FQGNSA. The CDR3 sequence is CASSLEWTGDYEQYF. In DNA form, the CDR3 reads TGTGCCAGCAGCTTAGAGTGGACAGGGGACTACGAGCAGTACTTC.

V gene TRBV6-4 combines with J gene TRBJ1-2, with 8 bases lining up with TRBD1. The CDR3 contains 15 residues. CDR1 MRHNA and CDR2 SNTAGT come from the germline V gene. The V gene end was trimmed by 6 bases and the J gene end by 7 bases; junction bases not matched to a gene: 13. The CDR3 region has the DNA TGTGCCAGCAGGGGGGAGACAGGGGCTACGGCTGGCTACACCTTC. It yields the protein CASRGETGATAGYTF.

The chain has TRBV11-2 and TRBJ2-1; D is possibly TRBD2 (6 bases). The germline V gene encodes CDR1 SGHAT and CDR2 FQNNGV. The ends were cut back, 3 bases at V and 14 bases at J, with 23 bases in the middle. The CDR3 is made up of 15 amino acids. In DNA form, the CDR3 reads TGTGCCAGCAGCTTGGGGAATTGGGGGGAGTTCGAGAAGTTCTTC. Its translation: CASSLGNWGEFEKFF.

As regards this clone: At the DNA level, this CDR3 is encoded by other sequences in the same sample as well. The chain joins TRBV29-1 to TRBJ2-1, with 9 bases matching TRBD1. The CDR3 totals 14 residues. Germline CDR1 is SQVTM and CDR2 is ANQGSEA. Trimming cost V 6 bases and J 1 base; bases outside gene matches: 4. The CDR3 loop reads CSVVGTGSYNEQFF. DNA of the CDR3: TGCAGCGTCGTGGGGACAGGGTCCTACAATGAGCAGTTCTTC.

The V call is TRBV7-2, the J call TRBJ1-5; D gene unclear. The V gene lost 0 bases and the J gene lost 5 bases, with 17 bases spanning the gap. Per the germline V gene, CDR1 is SGHTA and CDR2 is FQGNSA. The CDR3 runs 17 residues. The CDR3 protein is CASSLAEVKGWHQPQHF. CDR3 sequence (DNA): TGTGCCAGCAGCTTAGCGGAGGTGAAAGGGTGGCATCAGCCCCAGCATTTT.

The rearrangement links TRBV3-1 (or the pseudogene TRBV3-2) to TRBJ2-1, with D possibly TRBD2 on 6 matching bases. The CDR3 has 18 amino acids. The germline gives CDR1 LGHDT, CDR2 YNNKEL (reference sequence). V was pared by 1 base and J by 5 bases, with 21 bases between. CDR3 amino acids: CASSQVGGSGHRNNEQFF. The CDR3 nucleotides read TGTGCCAGCAGCCAAGTAGGAGGGTCGGGGCACAGAAACAATGAGCAGTTCTTC.

This clone rates as medium-sized (0.01 to 0.1%). The V and J genes are TRBV7-8 and TRBJ2-3, with D possibly matching TRBD1 (5 bases). This CDR3 contains 14 residues. Trimming took off 5 bases at V and 4 bases at J, with 13 bases between the two ends. The germline V gene encodes CDR1 SGHVS and CDR2 FQNEAQ. The CDR3 bases are TGTGCCAGCAGCAAGGGGATTTCTCCAGATACGCAGTATTTT. It specifies CASSKGISPDTQYF. The full variable domain, with the rest looked up from reference TRBV7-8 and TRBJ2-3, is GAGVSQSPRYKVAKRGQDVALRCDPISGHVSLFWYQQALGQGPEFLTYFQNEAQLDKSGLPSDRFFAERPEGSVSTLKIQRTQQEDSAVYLCASSKGISPDTQYFGPGTRLTVL.

V is TRBV13 and J is TRBJ1-5, with TRBD1 matching 8 bases. The CDR3 loop spans 15 amino acids. V shed 0 bases and J 6 bases; nucleotides not matched to a gene: 4. Germline lookup yields CDR1 PRHDT and CDR2 FYEKMQ (reference sequence). The CDR3 reads CASSLGRGRGQPQHF. CDR3 nucleotides: TGTGCCAGCAGCTTAGGCAGGGGGCGAGGTCAGCCCCAGCATTTT.

The genes are TRBV29-1 and TRBJ1-1, with D tentatively TRBD1 (5 bases). Germline values: CDR1 SQVTM, CDR2 ANQGSEA. The CDR3 consists of 11 residues. V was clipped by 4 bases and J by 5 bases, with 8 bases between them. CDR3 sequence (DNA): TGCAGCGTTGCTTACAGGACTGAAGCTTTCTTT. Protein sequence: CSVAYRTEAFF.

This chain connects TRBV18 to TRBJ1-5, with TRBD1 matching 7 bases. The CDR3 extends over 15 amino acids. V lost 3 bases, J lost 1 base, and 3 bases stayed unmatched. Looked up from germline, CDR1 is KGHSH and CDR2 is LQKENI. The CDR3, as DNA: TGTGCCAGCTCACCCATGACAGGGAGCAATCAGCCCCAGCATTTT. Amino acids: CASSPMTGSNQPQHF.

The chain has TRBV10-3 and TRBJ2-1; perhaps TRBD2 as D (5 bases). Trimming pared 6 bases from V and 3 bases from J, leaving 12 bases between. Germline loops: CDR1 ENHRY, CDR2 SYGVKD. This CDR3 has 14 amino acids. The CDR3, as DNA: TGTGCCATCAGACCCCAGCGGAACTACAATGAGCAGTTCTTC. Protein sequence: CAIRPQRNYNEQFF.

V usage is TRBV11-3 and J usage is TRBJ1-1; D call uncertain. The CDR3 length is 13 residues. Trimming removed 1 base from V and 3 bases from J, with 6 bases in between. In germline, CDR1 is SGHNT, CDR2 YENEEA. The CDR3 coding sequence is TGTGCCAGCAGCTTAGGGCCCGACACTGAAGCTTTCTTT. Translation: CASSLGPDTEAFF.

This clone was recorded only once. The rearrangement links TRBV29-1 to TRBJ1-1; maybe TRBD1 (6 bases). Per germline, CDR1 SQVTM and CDR2 ANQGSEA. V was trimmed by 4 bases and J by 7 bases, leaving 16 bases between them. CDR3 length equals 13 residues. The CDR3 region has the DNA TGCAGCGTTGTCCCCGGGGGGCGCGTTGAAGCTTTCTTT. It is translated as CSVVPGGRVEAFF.

The rearrangement joins TRBV5-6 to TRBJ2-7, with 8 positions matching TRBD2. CDR1 and CDR2 from the germline V gene are SGHDT and YYEEEE. CDR3 length equals 15 residues. V lost 1 base to trimming and J lost 5 bases; unmatched junction nucleotides: 8. The CDR3 is CASSLPGLELDEQYF. In DNA, the CDR3 is TGTGCCAGCAGCTTGCCGGGACTAGAACTCGACGAGCAGTACTTC.

The V gene is TRBV10-3, the J gene TRBJ2-5, with D possibly being TRBD2 (6 bases). The ends were cut back, 8 bases at V and 1 base at J, with 8 bases in the middle. Germline V gives CDR1 ENHRY, CDR2 SYGVKD. CDR3 length equals 12 residues. The chain's CDR3 is CAIGTRQETQYF. CDR3 sequence (DNA): TGTGCCATCGGGACTCGCCAAGAGACCCAGTACTTC.

The CDR3 DNA follows: TGTGCCAGCAGCCACGCTGGGCGCAACGCGGGTGAGCAGTTCTTC. Translated, it gives CASSHAGRNAGEQFF. The chain is built from TRBV7-8 and TRBJ2-1; the D gene is possibly TRBD2 (5 bases). The V end lost 5 bases, the J end lost 9 bases, and 20 bases lay between the germline ends. Per germline, CDR1 SGHVS and CDR2 FQNEAQ. This CDR3 contains 15 residues. Complete variable domain (other parts from reference TRBV7-8 and TRBJ2-1): GAGVSQSPRYKVAKRGQDVALRCDPISGHVSLFWYQQALGQGPEFLTYFQNEAQLDKSGLPSDRFFAERPEGSVSTLKIQRTQQEDSAVYLCASSHAGRNAGEQFFGPGTRLTVL.

CDR3 coding DNA: TGTGCCAGCAGTCCCCAACAGGGGGCTCGTAATTCACCCCTCCACTTT. This codes for CASSPQQGARNSPLHF. This sequence joins TRBV27 and TRBJ1-6, with 9 bases matching TRBD1. Trimming took 5 bases from V and 6 from J; bases not matched to a gene: 8. The germline V gene encodes CDR1 MNHEY and CDR2 SMNVEV (reference sequence). The CDR3 has 16 residues.

This sequence joins TRBV29-1 and TRBJ2-7; possible D gene TRBD1, 5 bases. The CDR3 runs to 14 residues. Germline loops: CDR1 SQVTM, CDR2 ANQGSEA. V shed 7 bases and J shed 6 bases, with 22 bases lying between them. CDR3 coding DNA: TGCAGCGCTCATGTCCAGGGCCTTATGGGCGAGCAGTACTTC. Its protein is CSAHVQGLMGEQYF.

This sequence joins TRBV11-3 and TRBJ1-1; D uncertain. The germline V gene has CDR1 SGHNT and CDR2 YENEEA. V shed 3 bases and J shed 0 bases, with 8 bases lying between them. The CDR3 is 14 residues long. The CDR3 nucleotides are TGTGCCAGCAGCTTTTGGAGCATGAACACTGAAGCTTTCTTT. Translating gives CASSFWSMNTEAFF.

A few counts support this clone. J is TRBJ1-5 and V is TRBV6-1, with a tentative D call TRBD1 (5 bases). Trimming stripped 4 bases from V and 0 bases from J, with 13 bases between. CDR1 and CDR2 (germline): MNHNS, SASEGT. The CDR3 runs to 16 residues. DNA of the CDR3: TGTGCCAGCAGTGTCATCAGGGCTAATAGCAATCAGCCCCAGCATTTT. Its protein product is CASSVIRANSNQPQHF.

This chain links TRBV4-1 with TRBJ2-7; a possible D gene is TRBD1 (5 bases). The length of the CDR3 is 13 residues. Looked up from germline, CDR1 is MGHRA and CDR2 is YSYEKL. V lost 4 bases and J 6 bases, leaving 13 bases between the germline ends. The CDR3 here is CASSLYGAGEQYF. The CDR3 DNA follows: TGCGCCAGCAGCCTTTATGGGGCCGGCGAGCAGTACTTC.

This clone came up once. This chain connects TRBV18 to TRBJ1-5, with a possible D match to TRBD1 (6 bases). The CDR3 runs 14 residues. In germline, CDR1 is KGHSH, CDR2 LQKENI. Trimming took 3 bases from V and 6 from J, leaving 12 bases between them. CDR3 sequence reads: CASSPDSSVQPQHF. The CDR3 DNA sequence: TGTGCCAGCTCACCGGACAGTTCTGTTCAGCCCCAGCATTTT.

This chain uses TRBV29-1 with TRBJ2-1, with 9 bases that match TRBD1. Unmatched junction bases numbered 14, after V lost 3 bases and J lost 8 bases. The CDR3 has 16 residues. The germline CDR1 and CDR2 sequences are SQVTM and ANQGSEA. CDR3 sequence: CSVDHRGQGIWDEQFF. CDR3 DNA: TGCAGCGTTGACCACCGCGGACAGGGGATATGGGATGAGCAGTTCTTC.

The CDR3 nucleotides are TGTGCCAGCAGCCCAGGAAGGACAGGGCCCTACGAGCAGTACTTC. It is translated as CASSPGRTGPYEQYF. The rearrangement links TRBV7-7 to TRBJ2-7, with 8 bases lining up with TRBD1. Germline lookup yields CDR1 SSHAT and CDR2 FNYEAQ (reference sequence). The CDR3 runs 15 residues. Trimming at V came to 5 bases and at J to 2 bases, leaving 8 bases not matched to a gene.